The clone carrying this TCR beta chain was seen many times. Its antigen remains unidentified. This record belongs to a study of CD8 T cells in ankylosing spondylitis. General observations from the study: A motif of eight highly homologous TCR beta variants was seen as apparently characteristic of ankylosing spondylitis blood.

MiXCR, run by TCRdb on the 5' RACE reads, gives a single entry per CDR3 protein. The sample comprises about 540,000 distinct CDR3 sequences, about 13% of which are singletons, and under 7.5% rests with the top ten. Germline assignment: CDR1 SGHRS and CDR2 YFSETQ. The CDR3 has 12 residues. After removal of 5 bases from V and 4 bases from J, the junction contained 1 base not matched to a gene. Sequencing was performed on blood, either unsorted or a sorted T cell fraction (not recorded which). The receptor was derived from a male donor with ankylosing spondylitis. The genes are TRBV5-1 and TRBJ2-3, with 7 bases lining up with TRBD1. The CDR3 is CASRQGSDTQYF. CDR3 DNA: TGCGCCAGCAGACAGGGGTCAGATACGCAGTATTTT.